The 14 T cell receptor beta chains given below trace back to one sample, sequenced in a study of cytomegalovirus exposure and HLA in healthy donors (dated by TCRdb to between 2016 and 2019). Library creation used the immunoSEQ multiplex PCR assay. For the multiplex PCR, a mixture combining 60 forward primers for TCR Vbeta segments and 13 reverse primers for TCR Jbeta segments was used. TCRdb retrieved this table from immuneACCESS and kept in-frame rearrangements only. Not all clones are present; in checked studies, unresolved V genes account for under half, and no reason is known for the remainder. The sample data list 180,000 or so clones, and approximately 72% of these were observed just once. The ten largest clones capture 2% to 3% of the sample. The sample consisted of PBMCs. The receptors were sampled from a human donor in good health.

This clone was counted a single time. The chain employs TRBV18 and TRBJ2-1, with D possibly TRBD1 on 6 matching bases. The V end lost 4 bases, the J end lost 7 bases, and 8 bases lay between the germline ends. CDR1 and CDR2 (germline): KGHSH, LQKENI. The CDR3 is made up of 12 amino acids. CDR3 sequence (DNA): TGTGCCAGCTCACAAACAGGGAATGAGCAGTTCTTC. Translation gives CASSQTGNEQFF.

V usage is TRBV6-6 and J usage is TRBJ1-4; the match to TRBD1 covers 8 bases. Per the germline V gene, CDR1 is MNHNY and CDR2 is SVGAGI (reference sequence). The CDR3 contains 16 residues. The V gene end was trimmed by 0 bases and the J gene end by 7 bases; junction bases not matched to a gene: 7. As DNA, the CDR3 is TGTGCCAGCAGTTACTCTCCCGGACAGGGAGGTGAAAAACTGTTTTTT. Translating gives CASSYSPGQGGEKLFF.

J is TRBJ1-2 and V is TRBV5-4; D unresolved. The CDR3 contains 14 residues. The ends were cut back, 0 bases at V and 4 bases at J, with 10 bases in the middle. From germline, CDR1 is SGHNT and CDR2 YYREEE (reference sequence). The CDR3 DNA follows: TGTGCCAGCAGCTTGGAGTCTCAGGTCTATGGCTACACCTTC. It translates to CASSLESQVYGYTF. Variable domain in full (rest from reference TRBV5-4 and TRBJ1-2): ETGVTQSPTHLIKTRGQQVTLRCSSQSGHNTVSWYQQALGQGPQFIFQYYREEENGRGNFPPRFSGLQFPNYSSELNVNALELDDSALYLCASSLESQVYGYTFGSGTRLTVV.

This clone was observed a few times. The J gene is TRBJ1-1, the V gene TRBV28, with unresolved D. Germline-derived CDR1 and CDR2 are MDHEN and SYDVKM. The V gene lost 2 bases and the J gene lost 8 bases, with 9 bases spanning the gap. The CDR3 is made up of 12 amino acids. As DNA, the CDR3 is TGTGCCAGCAGTTTAAGGCGGGGAGAAGCTTTCTTT. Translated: CASSLRRGEAFF.

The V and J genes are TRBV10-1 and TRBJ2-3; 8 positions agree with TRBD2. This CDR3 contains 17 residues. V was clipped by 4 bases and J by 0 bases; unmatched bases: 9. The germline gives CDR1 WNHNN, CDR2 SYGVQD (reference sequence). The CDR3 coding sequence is TGCGCCAGCAGTGTGAAGGGGCTAGCGGGTAGCACAGATACGCAGTATTTT. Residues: CASSVKGLAGSTDTQYF.

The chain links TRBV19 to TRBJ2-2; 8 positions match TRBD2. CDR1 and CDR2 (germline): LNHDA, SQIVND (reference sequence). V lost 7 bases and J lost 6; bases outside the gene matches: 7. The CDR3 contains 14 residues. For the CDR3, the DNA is TGTGCCAGTAATGGCGGGGGGCCCGCCGGGGAGCTGTTTTTT. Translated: CASNGGGPAGELFF.

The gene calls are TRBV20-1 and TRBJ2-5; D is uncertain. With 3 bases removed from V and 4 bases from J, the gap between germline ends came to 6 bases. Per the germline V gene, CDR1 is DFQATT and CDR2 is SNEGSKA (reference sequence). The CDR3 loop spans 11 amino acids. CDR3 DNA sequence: TGCAGTGCTAGGCTAGGAGAGACCCAGTACTTC. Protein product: CSARLGETQYF.

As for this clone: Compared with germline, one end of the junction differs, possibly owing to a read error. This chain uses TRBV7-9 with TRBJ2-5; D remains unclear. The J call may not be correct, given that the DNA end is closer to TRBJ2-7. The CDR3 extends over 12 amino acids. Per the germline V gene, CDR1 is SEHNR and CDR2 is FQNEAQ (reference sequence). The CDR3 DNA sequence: TGTTCCAGCAGCTTCGAGGAGTACGAGCAGTACTTC. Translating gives CSSSFEEYEQYF.

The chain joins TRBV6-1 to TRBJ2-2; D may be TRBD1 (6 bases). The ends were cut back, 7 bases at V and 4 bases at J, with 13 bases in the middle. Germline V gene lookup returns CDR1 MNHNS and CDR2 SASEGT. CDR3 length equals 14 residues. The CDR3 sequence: CASIPGQTTGELFF. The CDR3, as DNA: TGTGCCAGCATTCCGGGACAAACCACCGGGGAGCTGTTTTTT.

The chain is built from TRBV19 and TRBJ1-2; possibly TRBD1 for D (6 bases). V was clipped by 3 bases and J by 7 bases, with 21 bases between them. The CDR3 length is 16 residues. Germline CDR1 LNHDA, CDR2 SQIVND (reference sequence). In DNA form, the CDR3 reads TGTGCCAGTAGTATGGGACTGATTGGCGGGGGCGGTGGCTACACCTTC. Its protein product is CASSMGLIGGGGGYTF.

The CDR3 DNA sequence: TGTGCCACCAGCACAGGGGACAGTGCCTATGGCTACACCTTC. This sequence encodes CATSTGDSAYGYTF. The chain carries TRBV15 and TRBJ1-2; 7 bases are a match to TRBD1. CDR3 length equals 14 residues. CDR1 and CDR2 (germline): LNHNV, YYDKDF (reference sequence). J gave up 4 bases and V 4 bases, and 6 bases lay outside the gene matches.

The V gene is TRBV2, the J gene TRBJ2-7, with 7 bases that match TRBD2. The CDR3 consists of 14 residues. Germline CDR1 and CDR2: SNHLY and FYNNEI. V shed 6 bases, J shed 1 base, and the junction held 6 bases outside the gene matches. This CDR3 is CASSGGSLSYEQYF. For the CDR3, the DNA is TGTGCCAGCAGCGGGGGGTCTTTGTCCTACGAGCAGTACTTC.

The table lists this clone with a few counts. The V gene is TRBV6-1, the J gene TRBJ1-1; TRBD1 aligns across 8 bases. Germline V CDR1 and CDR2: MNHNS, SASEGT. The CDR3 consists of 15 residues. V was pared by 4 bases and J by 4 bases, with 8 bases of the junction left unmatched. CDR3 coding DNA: TGTGCCAGCAGTGGGACCTCAGGGGGCGCCACTGAAGCTTTCTTT. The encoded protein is CASSGTSGGATEAFF.

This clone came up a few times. The DNA for the CDR3 is TGTGCCACGCGAGATTCGGCTGAAGCTTTCTTT. Protein: CATRDSAEAFF. This rearrangement joins TRBV6-5 to TRBJ1-1; D gene unclear. The CDR3 contains 11 residues. Trimming took off 10 bases at V and 6 bases at J, with 12 bases between the two ends. The germline gives CDR1 MNHEY, CDR2 SVGAGI.